A single sample is the source of the 30 T cell receptor beta chains below, sequenced in a study of cytomegalovirus exposure and HLA in healthy donors. PCR employed 60 Vbeta and 13 Jbeta primers. Data came from immunoSEQ multiplex PCR; TCRdb stores just in-frame clones and leaves some out. Among about 170,000 clones listed, 73% were seen once. Sequencing was done on a sample of PBMCs. Source of these receptors: a woman aged 18-35 years in good health and CMV-seropositive.

The chain combines TRBV30 with TRBJ2-3; D remains unclear. Germline CDR1 GTSNPN, CDR2 SVGIG (reference sequence). The CDR3 has 12 residues. Trimming cost V 0 bases and J 6 bases, with 7 bases left between them. The chain's CDR3 is CAWSVQADTQYF. For the CDR3, the DNA is TGTGCCTGGAGTGTTCAGGCTGATACGCAGTATTTT.

The rearrangement joins TRBV7-2 to TRBJ2-5; TRBD2 aligns across 9 bases. After removal of 1 base from V and 5 bases from J, the junction contained 8 bases not matched to a gene. CDR1 and CDR2 (germline): SGHTA, FQGNSA. The CDR3 has 16 residues. The CDR3 reads CASSLGWRGGPETQYF. The CDR3 DNA is TGTGCCAGCAGCTTAGGGTGGCGGGGGGGCCCTGAGACCCAGTACTTC.

The rearrangement joins TRBV10-3 to TRBJ2-7, with 10 bases lining up with TRBD2. J lost 0 bases, V lost 2 bases, and 4 bases had no gene match. The CDR3 length is 16 residues. Germline-derived CDR1 and CDR2 are ENHRY and SYGVKD. This CDR3 reads CAISEELAGSSYEQYF. CDR3 in DNA: TGTGCCATCAGTGAGGAACTAGCGGGGAGCTCCTACGAGCAGTACTTC.

The chain has TRBV6-1 and TRBJ2-7; TRBD1 matches at 7 bases. The ends lost 4 bases at V and 2 bases at J; junction bases unmatched: 8. CDR3 length: 15 residues. Germline values: CDR1 MNHNS, CDR2 SASEGT. CDR3: CASSAGTGEPYEQYF. As DNA, the CDR3 is TGTGCCAGCAGTGCAGGAACAGGGGAACCCTACGAGCAGTACTTC.

The V call is TRBV4-2, the J call TRBJ2-5, with 7 bases identical to TRBD2. Germline V gene sequence: CDR1 LGHNA, CDR2 YNFKEQ. The CDR3 consists of 14 residues. Germline trimming cut 0 bases from V and 5 bases from J; bases unmatched to any gene: 3. The CDR3, as DNA: TGTGCCAGCAGCCAAGAGGGAGGGGTCGAGACCCAGTACTTC. Protein: CASSQEGGVETQYF.

The chain combines TRBV4-2 with TRBJ1-2; TRBD1 matches 9 bases. Germline CDR1 and CDR2: LGHNA and YNFKEQ. With V trimmed by 0 bases and J by 2 bases, 4 bases remained unmatched. This CDR3 comprises 16 residues. The CDR3, as DNA: TGTGCCAGCAGCCAAGATGGGGGACAGGGCAACTATGGCTACACCTTC. Protein: CASSQDGGQGNYGYTF.

In its sample, this clone was seen a few times. The chain recombines TRBV15 with TRBJ2-3, with 7 positions matching TRBD2. CDR3 length equals 16 residues. Looked up from germline, CDR1 is LNHNV and CDR2 is YYDKDF (reference sequence). With V trimmed by 1 base and J by 1 base, 5 bases remained unmatched. CDR3 nucleotide sequence: TGTGCCACCAGCAGAGGTACCGGACTAGGCACAGATACGCAGTATTTT. This gives the protein CATSRGTGLGTDTQYF.

J is TRBJ1-2 and V is TRBV5-4, with D tentatively TRBD1 (6 bases). Trimming cost V 4 bases and J 0 bases, with 10 bases left between them. The germline gives CDR1 SGHNT, CDR2 YYREEE (reference sequence). The CDR3 covers 14 residues. CDR3: CASSPGGPNYGYTF. The CDR3 nucleotides read TGTGCCAGCAGCCCGGGGGGGCCTAACTATGGCTACACCTTC.

The V gene is TRBV11-2, the J gene TRBJ2-7, with 7 bases aligning to TRBD1. There are 14 residues in the CDR3. The germline V gene has CDR1 SGHAT and CDR2 FQNNGV. The ends lost 5 bases at V and 4 bases at J; junction bases unmatched: 8. DNA of the CDR3: TGTGCCAGCAGCGATCGGGACAGCAGATACGAGCAGTACTTC. Translating gives CASSDRDSRYEQYF.

Turning to this clone: Compared with germline, one end of the junction differs, possibly owing to a read error. The gene calls are TRBV7-7 and TRBJ2-3, with 9 bases lining up with TRBD2. Germline lookup yields CDR1 SSHAT and CDR2 FNYEAQ (reference sequence). The CDR3 has 16 amino acids. The CDR3 spells CASSPSAGGPTDTQYF. The CDR3 nucleotides read TGTGCTAGCAGCCCCTCGGCGGGGGGGCCGACAGATACGCAGTATTTT.

The chain is built from TRBV27 and TRBJ1-5; D remains unclear. Germline V gene sequence: CDR1 MNHEY, CDR2 SMNVEV (reference sequence). The CDR3 consists of 13 residues. V dropped 3 bases and J dropped 6 bases, with 9 bases sitting between them. As DNA, the CDR3 is TGTGCCAGCAGTTTCGGAGCCGGTCAGCCCCAGCATTTT. Protein: CASSFGAGQPQHF.

The V call is TRBV9, the J call TRBJ1-1; a possible D gene is TRBD1 (6 bases). CDR3 length equals 13 residues. Germline CDR1 reads SGDLS; CDR2 reads YYNGEE. V dropped 4 bases and J dropped 9 bases, with 16 bases sitting between them. CDR3 sequence reads: CASSPYLDRKAFF. In DNA form, the CDR3 reads TGTGCCAGCAGCCCCTATTTAGACAGGAAAGCTTTCTTT.

The V and J genes are TRBV5-4 and TRBJ2-7, with D maybe TRBD2 (6 bases). The germline CDR1 and CDR2 sequences are SGHNT and YYREEE (reference sequence). CDR3 length: 15 amino acids. V was trimmed by 0 bases and J by 2 bases, leaving 12 bases between them. The CDR3: CASSLGPAGTYEQYF. The CDR3 DNA sequence: TGTGCCAGCAGCTTGGGGCCGGCGGGGACCTACGAGCAGTACTTC.

The V gene is TRBV5-4, the J gene TRBJ2-7, with TRBD1 matching over 11 bases. The CDR3 runs to 15 residues. V trimming: 4 bases; J trimming: 4 bases; junction bases outside the gene matches: 7. Germline lookup yields CDR1 SGHNT and CDR2 YYREEE (reference sequence). The CDR3 reads CASSLGTGGIYEQYF. The DNA of the CDR3 is TGTGCCAGCAGCCTTGGGACAGGGGGTATATACGAGCAGTACTTC.

CDR3 loop: CASSQEVVQAGYGYTF. In DNA form, the CDR3 reads TGCGCCAGCAGCCAGGAAGTGGTTCAGGCCGGATATGGCTACACCTTC. The chain is built from TRBV4-1 and TRBJ1-2, with D uncertain. V was shortened by 3 bases and J by 5 bases, with 19 bases between the two germline ends. This CDR3 has 16 amino acids. CDR1 and CDR2 (germline): MGHRA, YSYEKL.

The chain combines TRBV2 with TRBJ1-3; the match to TRBD1 covers 7 bases. The V gene end was trimmed by 6 bases and the J gene end by 2 bases; junction bases not matched to a gene: 4. In germline, CDR1 is SNHLY, CDR2 FYNNEI. There are 14 residues in the CDR3. CDR3 sequence reads: CASSLDRAGNTIYF. The CDR3 DNA reads TGTGCCAGCAGCCTCGACAGGGCTGGAAACACCATATATTTT.

The table lists this clone with a few counts. The genes are TRBV7-2 and TRBJ1-6; 9 nucleotides agree with TRBD1. The J segment lost 7 bases and the V segment lost 4 bases, leaving 11 bases of the junction unmatched. CDR1 and CDR2 from the germline V gene are SGHTA and FQGNSA. The CDR3 loop spans 17 amino acids. CDR3 in DNA: TGTGCCAGCAGCTCGGGAGGGACAGGGCCCTTCAATTCACCCCTCCACTTT. It specifies CASSSGGTGPFNSPLHF.

This clone was seen a few times. The V gene is TRBV30, the J gene TRBJ1-6; 8 bases line up with TRBD1. Per germline, CDR1 GTSNPN and CDR2 SVGIG (reference sequence). The CDR3 is 14 residues long. V lost 4 bases and J lost 7; bases outside the gene matches: 6. Here the CDR3 DNA reads TGTGCCTGGACACGGACAGGGTCGAATTCACCCCTCCACTTT. Translated: CAWTRTGSNSPLHF.

V usage is TRBV7-9 and J usage is TRBJ1-2; no firm D call. V was trimmed by 2 bases and J by 8 bases, leaving 6 bases between them. The CDR3 spans 11 residues. Germline V CDR1 and CDR2: SEHNR, FQNEAQ (reference sequence). The CDR3 nucleotides read TGTGCCAGCAGCTTATATAGCGGCTACACCTTC. Its protein is CASSLYSGYTF. Full variable domain (outside the CDR3, taken from reference TRBV7-9 and TRBJ1-2): DTGVSQNPRHKITKRGQNVTFRCDPISEHNRLYWYRQTLGQGPEFLTYFQNEAQLEKSRLLSDRFSAERPKGSFSTLEIQRTEQGDSAMYLCASSLYSGYTFGSGTRLTVV.

The chain couples TRBV5-6 to TRBJ2-2; 9 bases are shared with TRBD2. Looked up from germline, CDR1 is SGHDT and CDR2 is YYEEEE. The trim removed 2 bases at V and 5 bases at J, leaving 7 bases unmatched. CDR3 length: 16 amino acids. CDR3 amino acids: CASSFAAGGFTGELFF. The DNA for the CDR3 is TGTGCCAGCAGCTTTGCTGCGGGGGGGTTTACCGGGGAGCTGTTTTTT.

The chain joins TRBV6-6 to TRBJ2-2; D ambiguous. The length of the CDR3 is 11 residues. Germline CDR1 MNHNY, CDR2 SVGAGI (reference sequence). The V gene lost 6 bases and the J gene lost 5 bases, with 4 bases spanning the gap. The CDR3 nucleotides read TGTGCCAGCAGCCTAACCGGGGAGCTGTTTTTT. It specifies CASSLTGELFF.

The chain couples TRBV19 to TRBJ1-4, with D perhaps TRBD1 (6 bases). Trimming took 6 bases from V and 3 from J, leaving 11 bases between them. Germline-derived CDR1 and CDR2 are LNHDA and SQIVND (reference sequence). The CDR3 covers 14 residues. CDR3 bases: TGTGCCAGTAGCCAGGGGATGCCTAATGAAAAACTGTTTTTT. Residues: CASSQGMPNEKLFF.

The CDR3 protein is CASSLLDRGNTIYF. The CDR3, as DNA: TGTGCCAGCAGTCTCCTGGACAGGGGAAACACCATATATTTT. The chain couples TRBV28 to TRBJ1-3; TRBD1 agrees at 7 bases. Trimming took 5 bases from V and 4 from J; bases not matched to a gene: 5. The length of the CDR3 is 14 residues. Germline values: CDR1 MDHEN, CDR2 SYDVKM.

This clone was detected once. The chain uses TRBV14 and TRBJ2-5, with TRBD2 identical over 13 bases. The DNA end is a closer match to TRBJ2-7, so the J assignment may be wrong. Germline values: CDR1 SGHDN, CDR2 FVKESK. This CDR3 region has 16 residues. The CDR3 here is CASSPGTSGEAYEQYF. CDR3 nucleotides: TGTGCCAGCAGCCCGGGGACTAGCGGGGAAGCCTACGAGCAGTACTTC.

The chain uses TRBV7-6 and TRBJ2-3; 9 bases fit TRBD2. The J segment lost 3 bases and the V segment lost 5 bases, leaving 6 bases of the junction unmatched. The CDR3 runs 15 residues. Germline V lookup: CDR1 SGHVS, CDR2 FNYEAQ. The CDR3 spells CASSPGLALTDTQYF. In DNA form, the CDR3 reads TGTGCCAGCAGCCCGGGACTAGCTTTAACAGATACGCAGTATTTT.

The V gene is TRBV5-6, the J gene TRBJ2-2; the D gene is possibly TRBD2 (5 bases). The CDR3 spans 16 residues. Germline CDR1 and CDR2: SGHDT and YYEEEE. Trimming left V 4 bases short and J 6 bases short, with 19 bases between. The CDR3 spells CASSLLLGRKAGELFF. Written as DNA, the CDR3 is TGTGCCAGCAGCCTCCTACTAGGGAGAAAAGCCGGGGAGCTGTTTTTT. Variable domain in full (rest from reference TRBV5-6 and TRBJ2-2): DAGVTQSPTHLIKTRGQQVTLRCSPKSGHDTVSWYQQALGQGPQFIFQYYEEEERQRGNFPDRFSGHQFPNYSSELNVNALLLGDSALYLCASSLLLGRKAGELFFGEGSRLTVL.

The count of this clone is one. The rearrangement joins TRBV4-3 to TRBJ1-3; no definite D call. The germline V and J ends were trimmed by 0 bases and 3 bases, with 9 bases remaining between them. The germline V gene encodes CDR1 LGHNA and CDR2 YSLEER. CDR3 size: 15 residues. The CDR3 protein is CASSQDITDGNTIYF. CDR3 DNA: TGCGCCAGCAGCCAAGATATCACAGATGGAAACACCATATATTTT.

The chain joins TRBV29-1 to TRBJ2-1, with 7 positions matching TRBD2. The junction had 9 bases not matched to a gene; V was cut back by 5 bases and J by 2 bases. The CDR3 runs 15 residues. Germline V CDR1 and CDR2: SQVTM, ANQGSEA. CDR3 amino acids: CSVNPGTTTYNEQFF. The CDR3 DNA sequence: TGCAGCGTTAATCCCGGGACTACAACCTACAATGAGCAGTTCTTC.

The chain is built from TRBV10-3 and TRBJ1-2; 8 bases are shared with TRBD1. Losses at the gene ends were 0 bases for V and 2 bases for J; bases not matched to a gene: 5. Germline V CDR1 and CDR2: ENHRY, SYGVKD. This CDR3 is 16 amino acids long. The CDR3 bases are TGTGCCATCAGTGAGTCGACCGGGACAGGCAACTATGGCTACACCTTC. This codes for CAISESTGTGNYGYTF.

This clone is a singleton in its sample. The rearrangement links TRBV12-5 to TRBJ1-2, with 7 bases that match TRBD1. This CDR3 is built from 17 residues. J gave up 2 bases and V 2 bases, and 11 bases lay outside the gene matches. Germline assignment: CDR1 LGHNT and CDR2 FRNRAP. The CDR3 DNA reads as TGTGCTAGTGGTTTGAATCCTCAAGGGGGCAGAAACTATGGCTACACCTTC. Protein product: CASGLNPQGGRNYGYTF.